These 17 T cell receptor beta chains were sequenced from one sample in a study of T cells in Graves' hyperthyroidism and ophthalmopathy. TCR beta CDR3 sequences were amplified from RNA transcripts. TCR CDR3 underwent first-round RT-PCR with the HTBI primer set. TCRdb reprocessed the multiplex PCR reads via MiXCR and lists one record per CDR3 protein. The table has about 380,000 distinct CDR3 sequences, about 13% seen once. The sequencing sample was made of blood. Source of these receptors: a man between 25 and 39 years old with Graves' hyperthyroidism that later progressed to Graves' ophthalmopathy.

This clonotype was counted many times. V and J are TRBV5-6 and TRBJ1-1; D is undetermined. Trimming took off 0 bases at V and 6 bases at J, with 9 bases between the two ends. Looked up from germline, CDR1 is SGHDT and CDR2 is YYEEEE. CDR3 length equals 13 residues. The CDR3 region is CASSLGGSAEAFF. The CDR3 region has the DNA TGTGCCAGCAGCTTGGGTGGGTCGGCTGAAGCTTTCTTT.

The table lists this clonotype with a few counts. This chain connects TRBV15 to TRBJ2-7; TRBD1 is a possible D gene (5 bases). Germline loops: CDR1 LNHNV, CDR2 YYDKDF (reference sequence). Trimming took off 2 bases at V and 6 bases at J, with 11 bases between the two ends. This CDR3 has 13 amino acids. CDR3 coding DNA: TGTGCCACCAGCAGAACGCAGGGCTTCGAGCAGTACTTC. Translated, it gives CATSRTQGFEQYF.

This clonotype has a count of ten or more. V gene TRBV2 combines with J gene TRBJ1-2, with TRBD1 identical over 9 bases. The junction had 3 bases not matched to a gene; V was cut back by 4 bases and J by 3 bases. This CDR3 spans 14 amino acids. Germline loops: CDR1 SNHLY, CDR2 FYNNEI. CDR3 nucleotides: TGTGCCAGCAGTGGACAGGGGGACTACTATGGCTACACCTTC. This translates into CASSGQGDYYGYTF.

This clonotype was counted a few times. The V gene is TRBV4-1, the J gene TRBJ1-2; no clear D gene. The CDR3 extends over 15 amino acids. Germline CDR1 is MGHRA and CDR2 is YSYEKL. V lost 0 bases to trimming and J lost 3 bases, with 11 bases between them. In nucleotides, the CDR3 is TGCGCCAGCAGCCAAGAACCAGGCGATCACTATGGCTACACCTTC. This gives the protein CASSQEPGDHYGYTF.

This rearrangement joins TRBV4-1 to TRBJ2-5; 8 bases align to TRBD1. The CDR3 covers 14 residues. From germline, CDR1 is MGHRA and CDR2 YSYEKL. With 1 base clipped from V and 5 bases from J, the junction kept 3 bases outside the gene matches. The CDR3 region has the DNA TGCGCCAGCAGCCAAGTGGGACAGGAGGAGACCCAGTACTTC. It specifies CASSQVGQEETQYF.

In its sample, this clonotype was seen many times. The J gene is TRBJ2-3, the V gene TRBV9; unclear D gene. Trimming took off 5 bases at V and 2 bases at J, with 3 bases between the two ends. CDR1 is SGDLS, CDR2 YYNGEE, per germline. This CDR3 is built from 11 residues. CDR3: CASSSTDTQYF. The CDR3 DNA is TGTGCCAGCAGTTCCACAGATACGCAGTATTTT.

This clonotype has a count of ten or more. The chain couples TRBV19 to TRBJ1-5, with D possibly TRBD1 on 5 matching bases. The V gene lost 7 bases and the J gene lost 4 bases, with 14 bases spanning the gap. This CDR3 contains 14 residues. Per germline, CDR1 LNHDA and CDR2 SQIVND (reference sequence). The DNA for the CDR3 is TGTGCCAGTACCAGCCCGGGGGGTAATCAGCCCCAGCATTTT. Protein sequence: CASTSPGGNQPQHF.

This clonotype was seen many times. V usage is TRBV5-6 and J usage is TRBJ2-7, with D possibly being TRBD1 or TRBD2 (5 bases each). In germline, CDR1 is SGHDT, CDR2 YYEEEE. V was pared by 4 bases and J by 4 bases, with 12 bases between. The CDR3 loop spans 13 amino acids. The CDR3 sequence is CASSDGTGYEQYF. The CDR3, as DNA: TGTGCCAGCAGCGACGGGACGGGATACGAGCAGTACTTC.

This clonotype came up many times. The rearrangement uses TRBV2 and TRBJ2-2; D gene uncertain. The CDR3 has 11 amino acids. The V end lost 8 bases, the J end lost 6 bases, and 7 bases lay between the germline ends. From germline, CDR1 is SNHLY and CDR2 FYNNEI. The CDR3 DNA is TGTGCCAGCCGGGTTGCCGGGGAGCTGTTTTTT. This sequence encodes CASRVAGELFF.

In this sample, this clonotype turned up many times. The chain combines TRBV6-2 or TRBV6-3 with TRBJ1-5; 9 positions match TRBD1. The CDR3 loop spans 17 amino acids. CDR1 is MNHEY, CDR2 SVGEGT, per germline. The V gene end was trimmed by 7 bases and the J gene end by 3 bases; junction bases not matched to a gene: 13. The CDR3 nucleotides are TGTGCCAGCAATCAGAGACAGGGGGTAGCCCTCAATCAGCCCCAGCATTTT. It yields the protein CASNQRQGVALNQPQHF.

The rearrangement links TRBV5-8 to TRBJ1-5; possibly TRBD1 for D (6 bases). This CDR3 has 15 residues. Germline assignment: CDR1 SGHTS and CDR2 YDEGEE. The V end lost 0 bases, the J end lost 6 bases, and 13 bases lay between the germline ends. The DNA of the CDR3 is TGTGCCAGCAGCTTGGTTGGACAGTCCCCTCAGCCCCAGCATTTT. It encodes CASSLVGQSPQPQHF. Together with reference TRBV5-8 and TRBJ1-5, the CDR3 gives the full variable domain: EAGVTQSPTHLIKTRGQQATLRCSPISGHTSVYWYQQALGLGLQFLLWYDEGEERNRGNFPPRFSGRQFPNYSSELNVNALELEDSALYLCASSLVGQSPQPQHFGDGTRLSIL.

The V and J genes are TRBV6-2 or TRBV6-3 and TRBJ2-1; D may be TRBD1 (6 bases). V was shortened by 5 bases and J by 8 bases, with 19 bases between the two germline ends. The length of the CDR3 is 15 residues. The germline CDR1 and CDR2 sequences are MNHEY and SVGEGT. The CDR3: CASSPRGGSGDEQFF. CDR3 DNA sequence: TGTGCCAGCAGTCCACGAGGGGGATCTGGGGATGAGCAGTTCTTC.

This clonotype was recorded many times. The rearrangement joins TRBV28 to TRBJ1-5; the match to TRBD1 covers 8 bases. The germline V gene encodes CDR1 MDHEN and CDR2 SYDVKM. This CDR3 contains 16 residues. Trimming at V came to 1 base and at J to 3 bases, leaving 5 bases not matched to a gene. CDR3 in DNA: TGTGCCAGCAGTTTATTCGGGACAGGACTCAATCAGCCCCAGCATTTT. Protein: CASSLFGTGLNQPQHF.

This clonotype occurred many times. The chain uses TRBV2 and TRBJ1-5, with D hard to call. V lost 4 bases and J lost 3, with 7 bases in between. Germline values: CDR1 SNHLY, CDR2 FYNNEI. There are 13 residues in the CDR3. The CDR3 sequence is CASSGWLNQPQHF. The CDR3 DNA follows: TGTGCCAGCAGTGGTTGGCTCAATCAGCCCCAGCATTTT.

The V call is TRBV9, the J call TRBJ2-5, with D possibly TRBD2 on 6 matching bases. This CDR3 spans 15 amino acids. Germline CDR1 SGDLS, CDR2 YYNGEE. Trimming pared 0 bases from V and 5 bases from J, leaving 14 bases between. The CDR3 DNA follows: TGTGCCAGCAGCGTAGCTGGGACTCCAGGGGAGACCCAGTACTTC. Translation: CASSVAGTPGETQYF.

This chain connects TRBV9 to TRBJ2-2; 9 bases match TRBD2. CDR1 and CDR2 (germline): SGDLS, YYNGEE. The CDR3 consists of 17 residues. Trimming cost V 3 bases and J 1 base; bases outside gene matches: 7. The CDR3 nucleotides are TGTGCCAGCAGCGCGCACTTTAGCGGGGGGAACACCGGGGAGCTGTTTTTT. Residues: CASSAHFSGGNTGELFF.

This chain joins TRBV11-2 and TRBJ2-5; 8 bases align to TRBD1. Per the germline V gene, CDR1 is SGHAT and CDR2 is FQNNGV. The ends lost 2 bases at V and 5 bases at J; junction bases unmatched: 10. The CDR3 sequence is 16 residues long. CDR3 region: CASSLKSRGRWETQYF. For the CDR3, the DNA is TGTGCCAGCAGCTTAAAATCCAGGGGGCGTTGGGAGACCCAGTACTTC.